A single TCR beta chain is shown here with its context. This clone was seen a few times. No antigen is known for it. No base qualities exist here, and no much larger clone lies one base off it. V and J are trimmed by 3 bases and 4 bases, and the gene matches miss 8 bases of the junction. From the germline V gene, CDR1 is SGHTA and CDR2 is FQGNSA. The CDR3 contains 16 residues, cysteine and phenylalanine counted. Just the 48-base CDR3 DNA is kept, in frame starting at base 1. These data come from a study of blood T cell repertoires in COVID-19 (dated by TCRdb to 2018 to 2021). General notes on the study: Samples from collaborators originated in the United States, Italy and Spain and spanned both the acute and convalescent phases of COVID-19. Where available, HLA class I and class II types were obtained from metadata supplied by the sample provider rather than from assay-based typing. The prospective study material was composed of cDNA or gDNA derived from T cells, B-cell-depleted T cells, or PBMCs. Samples were obtained from the ongoing ImmuneRACE study (first 160 participants) and from 1,000 to 1,500 subjects provided by 6 global collaborators. Subjects who had been exposed to COVID-19, were actively infected with it, or had recovered from it provided the deeply sampled blood TCRbeta repertoires that made up the dataset. The repertoires were released in a freely available public database intended as a resource for research on the immune response to SARS-CoV-2. A de-identified subject ID, COVID-19 status, age in years and sex were almost always included in the sample metadata.

The full study reports these points: The amount of clinical and demographic metadata varied by source and participant and was provided uncurated.

Whole blood was collected in K2EDTA tubes by collaborating institutions according to the institutions' own protocols. For TCRbeta analysis, collaborator samples were shipped as frozen whole blood, as isolated PBMCs, or as DNA extracted from either sample type. The immunoSEQ Assay, a bias-controlled multiplex PCR, was used to amplify TCRbeta CDR3 regions from genomic DNA. Per the authors' processing: Nucleated cell counts per sample were estimated from amplification of reference gene primers within the assay. To quantify the absolute abundance of each unique TCRbeta CDR3 rearrangement, sequence reads were collapsed and filtered. For each sample, productive Simpson clonality was calculated as the square root of Simpson's diversity index across productive rearrangements. TCRdb took over this immuneACCESS table, retaining in-frame rearrangements with V and J assigned. Such tables are incomplete; in checked studies, under half of the missing clones stem from an unresolved V gene, and the remainder is unexplained. Clonal size and the V and J genes are those of that table, whereas D and trimming came from the DNA. This sample holds about 120,000 clones; around 80% were observed only once. Jointly, the top ten make up about a sixth of the sample.

The TCR was taken from a man in his sixties with active or convalescent COVID-19. Recombination connected TRBV7-2 to TRBJ2-1, and TRBD2 aligns with 8 junction nucleotides. Input material: peripheral blood. The nucleotide sequence is given as TGTGCCAGCAGCTTGGCGGGAGGCAACACTTACAATGAGCAGTTCTTC. It translates to CASSLAGGNTYNEQFF.